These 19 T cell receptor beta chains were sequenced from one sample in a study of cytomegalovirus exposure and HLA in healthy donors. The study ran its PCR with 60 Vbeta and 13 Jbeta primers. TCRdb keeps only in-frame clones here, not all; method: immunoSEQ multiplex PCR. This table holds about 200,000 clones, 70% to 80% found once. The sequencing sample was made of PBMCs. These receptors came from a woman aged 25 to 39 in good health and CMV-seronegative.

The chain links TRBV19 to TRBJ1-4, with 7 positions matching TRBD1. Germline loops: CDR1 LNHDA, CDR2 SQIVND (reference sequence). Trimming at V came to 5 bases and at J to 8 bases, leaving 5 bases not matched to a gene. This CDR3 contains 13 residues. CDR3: CASSPRQGEKLFF. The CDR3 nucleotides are TGTGCCAGTAGTCCCCGACAGGGAGAAAAACTGTTTTTT.

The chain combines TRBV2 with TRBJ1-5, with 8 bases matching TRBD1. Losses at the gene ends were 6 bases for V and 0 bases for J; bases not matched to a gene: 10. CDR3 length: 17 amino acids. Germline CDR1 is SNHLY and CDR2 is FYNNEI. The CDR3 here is CASRGATGVPSNQPQHF. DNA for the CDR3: TGTGCCAGCAGGGGGGCGACAGGGGTGCCTAGCAATCAGCCCCAGCATTTT.

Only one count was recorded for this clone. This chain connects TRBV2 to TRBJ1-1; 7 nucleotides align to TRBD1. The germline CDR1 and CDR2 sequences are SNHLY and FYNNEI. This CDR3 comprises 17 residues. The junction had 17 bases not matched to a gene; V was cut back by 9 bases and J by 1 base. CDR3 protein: CAREGPRGASENTEAFF. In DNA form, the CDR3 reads TGTGCCAGAGAGGGGCCCAGGGGGGCCTCGGAGAACACTGAAGCTTTCTTT.

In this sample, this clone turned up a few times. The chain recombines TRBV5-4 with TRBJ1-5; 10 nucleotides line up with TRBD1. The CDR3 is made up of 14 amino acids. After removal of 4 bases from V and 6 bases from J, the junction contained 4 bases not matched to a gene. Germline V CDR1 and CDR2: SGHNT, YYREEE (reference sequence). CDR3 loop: CASSVGQGSQPQHF. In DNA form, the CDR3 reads TGTGCCAGCAGCGTGGGACAGGGGAGTCAGCCCCAGCATTTT.

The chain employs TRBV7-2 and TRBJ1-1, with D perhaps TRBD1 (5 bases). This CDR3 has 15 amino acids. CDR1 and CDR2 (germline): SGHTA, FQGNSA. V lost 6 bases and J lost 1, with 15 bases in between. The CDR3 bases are TGTGCCAGCAGACCGTTGGCGGGACGGAACACTGAAGCTTTCTTT. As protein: CASRPLAGRNTEAFF.

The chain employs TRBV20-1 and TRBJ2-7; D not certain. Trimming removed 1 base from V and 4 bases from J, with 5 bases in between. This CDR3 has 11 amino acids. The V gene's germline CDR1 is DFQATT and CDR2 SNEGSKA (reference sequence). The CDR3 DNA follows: TGCAGTGCTAGAGGACTTTACGAGCAGTACTTC. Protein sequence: CSARGLYEQYF.

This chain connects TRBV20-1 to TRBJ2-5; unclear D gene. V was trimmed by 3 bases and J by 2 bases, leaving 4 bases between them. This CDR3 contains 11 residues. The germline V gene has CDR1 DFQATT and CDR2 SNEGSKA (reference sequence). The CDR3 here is CSARRQETQYF. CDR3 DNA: TGCAGTGCTAGGAGGCAAGAGACCCAGTACTTC.

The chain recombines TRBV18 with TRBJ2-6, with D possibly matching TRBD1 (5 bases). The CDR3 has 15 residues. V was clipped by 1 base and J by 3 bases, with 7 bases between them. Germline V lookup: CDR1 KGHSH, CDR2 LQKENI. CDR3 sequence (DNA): TGTGCCAGCTCACCACAGGGGATTGGGGCCAACGTCCTGACTTTC. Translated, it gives CASSPQGIGANVLTF.

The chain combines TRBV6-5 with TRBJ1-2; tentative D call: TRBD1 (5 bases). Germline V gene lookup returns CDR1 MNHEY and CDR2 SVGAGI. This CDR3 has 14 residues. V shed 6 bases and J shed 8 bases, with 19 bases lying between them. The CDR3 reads CASRGVGGADGYTF. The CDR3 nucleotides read TGTGCCAGCAGGGGGGTCGGAGGGGCGGACGGCTACACCTTC.

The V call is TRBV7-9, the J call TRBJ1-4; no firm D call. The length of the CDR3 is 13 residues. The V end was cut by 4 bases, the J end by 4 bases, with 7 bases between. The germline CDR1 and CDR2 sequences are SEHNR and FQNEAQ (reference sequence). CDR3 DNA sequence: TGTGCCAGCAGCTCTCCCTTTAATGAAAAACTGTTTTTT. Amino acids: CASSSPFNEKLFF.

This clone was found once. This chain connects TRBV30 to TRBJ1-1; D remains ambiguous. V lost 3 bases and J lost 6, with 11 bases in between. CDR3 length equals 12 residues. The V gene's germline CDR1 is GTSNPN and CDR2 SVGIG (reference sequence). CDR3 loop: CAWRSHIPEAFF. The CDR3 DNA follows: TGTGCCTGGAGAAGCCATATCCCTGAAGCTTTCTTT.

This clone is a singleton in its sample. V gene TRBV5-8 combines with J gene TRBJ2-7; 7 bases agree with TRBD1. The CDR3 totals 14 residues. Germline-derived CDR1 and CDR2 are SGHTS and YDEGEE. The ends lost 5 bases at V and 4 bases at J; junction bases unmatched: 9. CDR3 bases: TGTGCCAGCAGGATCCGGGACAGAACTTACGAGCAGTACTTC. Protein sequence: CASRIRDRTYEQYF.

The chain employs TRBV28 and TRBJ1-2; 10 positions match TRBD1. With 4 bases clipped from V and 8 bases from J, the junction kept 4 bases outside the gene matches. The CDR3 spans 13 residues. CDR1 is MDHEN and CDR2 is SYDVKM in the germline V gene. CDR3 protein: CASSSGQGMGYTF. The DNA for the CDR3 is TGTGCCAGCAGTTCGGGACAGGGGATGGGCTACACCTTC.

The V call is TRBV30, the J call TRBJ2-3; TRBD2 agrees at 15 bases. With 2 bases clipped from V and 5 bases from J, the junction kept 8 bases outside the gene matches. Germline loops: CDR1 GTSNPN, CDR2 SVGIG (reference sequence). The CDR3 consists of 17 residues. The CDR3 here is CAWSIRRTSGGGDTQYF. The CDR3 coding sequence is TGTGCCTGGAGTATCCGACGGACTAGCGGGGGGGGAGATACGCAGTATTTT.

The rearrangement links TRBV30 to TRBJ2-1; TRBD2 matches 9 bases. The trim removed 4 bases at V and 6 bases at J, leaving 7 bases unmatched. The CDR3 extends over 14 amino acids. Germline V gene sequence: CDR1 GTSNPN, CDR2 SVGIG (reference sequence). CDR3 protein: CAWTSGIPVNEQFF. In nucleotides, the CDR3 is TGTGCCTGGACTAGCGGGATCCCCGTCAATGAGCAGTTCTTC.

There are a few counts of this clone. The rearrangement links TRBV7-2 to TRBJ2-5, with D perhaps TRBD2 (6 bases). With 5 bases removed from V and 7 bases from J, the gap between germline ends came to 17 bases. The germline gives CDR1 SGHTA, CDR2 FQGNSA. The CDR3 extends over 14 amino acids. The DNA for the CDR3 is TGTGCCAGCAGCCATCCGGGACTTAGGGGGACCCAGTACTTC. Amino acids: CASSHPGLRGTQYF.

The CDR3 loop reads CASRGGPYNEQFF. The CDR3 coding sequence is TGTGCCAGCAGGGGGGGGCCCTACAATGAGCAGTTCTTC. The chain joins TRBV9 to TRBJ2-1; tentative D call: TRBD2 (7 bases). Trimming took 5 bases from V and 2 from J, leaving 8 bases between them. Germline CDR1 reads SGDLS; CDR2 reads YYNGEE. The CDR3 is made up of 13 amino acids.

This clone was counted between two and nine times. In DNA form, the CDR3 reads TGCGCCAGCAGCGAAAGGACAGGGTTGGGCACTGAAGCTTTCTTT. Translated: CASSERTGLGTEAFF. V usage is TRBV5-1 and J usage is TRBJ1-1; 8 positions agree with TRBD1. V dropped 4 bases and J dropped 4; count of bases not matched to a gene: 9. This CDR3 region has 15 residues. Germline loops: CDR1 SGHRS, CDR2 YFSETQ.

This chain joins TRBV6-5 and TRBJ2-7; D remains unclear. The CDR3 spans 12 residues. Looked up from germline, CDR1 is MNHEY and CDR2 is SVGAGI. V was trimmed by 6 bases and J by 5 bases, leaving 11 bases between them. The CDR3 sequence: CASSPGRHEQYF. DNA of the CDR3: TGTGCCAGCAGCCCAGGCCGCCACGAGCAGTACTTC.